The TCR beta chain under discussion was sequenced for a study of shared clonotypes between healthy human individuals. Study-wide points: The study found about 5% of naive CD4 clonotypes shared across several donors.

As for this clone: The antigen is not known.

The authors loaded 200 ng DNA, some 32,000 T cell genomes, into sorted-subset replicate PCRs. The data were produced by immunoSEQ multiplex PCR, yet TCRdb's version contains in-frame clones alone and is incomplete. The sample holds around 2,000,000 clones, about 94% seen once. In the naive CD8 group, cells lacked CD45RO and were positively selected for CCR7, so terminally differentiated effector memory CD45RA+ cells were left out. Those who donated, Caucasian adults without exception, all lived in Nashville, Tennessee. The CDR3 runs to 14 residues. Deletions cut 3 bases from V and 5 bases from J, with 14 bases between. The V gene's germline CDR1 is SGHNT and CDR2 YYREEE (reference sequence).

The sample taken for sequencing was naive CD8+ T cells sorted from blood. The source is a man in his late teens or twenties in good health. The chain combines TRBV5-4 with TRBJ1-1, with no clear D. The CDR3 DNA follows: TGTGCCAGCAGCTCTGGGCGGGGTTATACTGAAGCTTTCTTT. Protein product: CASSSGRGYTEAFF.